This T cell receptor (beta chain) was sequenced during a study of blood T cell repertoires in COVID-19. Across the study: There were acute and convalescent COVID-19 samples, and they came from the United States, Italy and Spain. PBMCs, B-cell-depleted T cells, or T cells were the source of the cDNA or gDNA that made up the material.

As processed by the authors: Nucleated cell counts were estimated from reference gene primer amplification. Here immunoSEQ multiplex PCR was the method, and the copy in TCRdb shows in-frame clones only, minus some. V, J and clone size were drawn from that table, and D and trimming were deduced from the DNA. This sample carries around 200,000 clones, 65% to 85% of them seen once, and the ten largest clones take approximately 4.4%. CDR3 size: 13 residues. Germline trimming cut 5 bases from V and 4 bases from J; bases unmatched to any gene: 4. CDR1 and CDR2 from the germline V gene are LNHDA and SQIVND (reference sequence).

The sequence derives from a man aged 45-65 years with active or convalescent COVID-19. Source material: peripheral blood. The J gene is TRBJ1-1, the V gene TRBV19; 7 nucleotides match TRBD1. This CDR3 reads CASSSTGTTEAFF. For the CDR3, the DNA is TGTGCCAGTAGTTCGACAGGGACCACTGAAGCTTTCTTT.